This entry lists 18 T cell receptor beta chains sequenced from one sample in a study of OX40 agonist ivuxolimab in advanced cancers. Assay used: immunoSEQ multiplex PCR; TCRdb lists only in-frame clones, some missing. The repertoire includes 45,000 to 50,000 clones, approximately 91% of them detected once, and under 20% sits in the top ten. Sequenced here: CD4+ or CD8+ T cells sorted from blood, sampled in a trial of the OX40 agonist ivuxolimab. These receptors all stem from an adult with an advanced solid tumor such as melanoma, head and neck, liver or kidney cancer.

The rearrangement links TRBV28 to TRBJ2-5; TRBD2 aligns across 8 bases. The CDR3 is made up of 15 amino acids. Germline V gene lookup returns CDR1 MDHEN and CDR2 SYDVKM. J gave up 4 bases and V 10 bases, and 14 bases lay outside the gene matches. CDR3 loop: CATSTPQREPETQYF. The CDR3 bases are TGTGCCACCTCTACTCCCCAGCGGGAGCCAGAGACCCAGTACTTC.

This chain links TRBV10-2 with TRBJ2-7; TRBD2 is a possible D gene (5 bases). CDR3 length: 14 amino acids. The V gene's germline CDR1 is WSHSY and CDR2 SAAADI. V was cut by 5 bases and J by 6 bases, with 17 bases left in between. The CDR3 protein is CASSPGINGVEQYF. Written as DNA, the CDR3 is TGCGCCAGCAGTCCCGGGATCAATGGGGTCGAGCAGTACTTC.

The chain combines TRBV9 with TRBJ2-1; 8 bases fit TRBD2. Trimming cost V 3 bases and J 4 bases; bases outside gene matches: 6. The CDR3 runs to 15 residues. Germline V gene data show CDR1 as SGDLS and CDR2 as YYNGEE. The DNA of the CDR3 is TGTGCCAGCAGCGCGGGGGGGTCTGTGTACAATGAGCAGTTCTTC. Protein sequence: CASSAGGSVYNEQFF.

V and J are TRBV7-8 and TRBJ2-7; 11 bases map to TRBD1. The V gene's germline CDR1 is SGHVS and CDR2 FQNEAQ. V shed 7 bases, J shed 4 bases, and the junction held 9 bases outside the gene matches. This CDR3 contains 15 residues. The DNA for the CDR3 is TGTGCCAGCAACCAAGGACAGGGGGCGGTATACGAGCAGTACTTC. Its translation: CASNQGQGAVYEQYF. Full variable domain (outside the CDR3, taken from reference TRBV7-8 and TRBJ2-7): GAGVSQSPRYKVAKRGQDVALRCDPISGHVSLFWYQQALGQGPEFLTYFQNEAQLDKSGLPSDRFFAERPEGSVSTLKIQRTQQEDSAVYLCASNQGQGAVYEQYFGPGTRLTVT.

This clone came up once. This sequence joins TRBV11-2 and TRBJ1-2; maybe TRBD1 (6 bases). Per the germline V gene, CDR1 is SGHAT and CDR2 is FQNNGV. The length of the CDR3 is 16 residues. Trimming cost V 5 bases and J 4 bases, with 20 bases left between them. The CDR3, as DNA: TGTGCCAGCAGCGAAGGCTATCGGGGGGCAGGCTATGGCTACACCTTC. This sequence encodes CASSEGYRGAGYGYTF.

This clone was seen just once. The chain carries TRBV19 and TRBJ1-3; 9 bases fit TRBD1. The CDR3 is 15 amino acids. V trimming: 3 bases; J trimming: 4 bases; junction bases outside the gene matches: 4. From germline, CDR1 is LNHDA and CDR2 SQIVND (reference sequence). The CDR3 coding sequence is TGTGCCAGTAGTATGTGGACAGGGGCCGGAAACACCATATATTTT. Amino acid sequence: CASSMWTGAGNTIYF. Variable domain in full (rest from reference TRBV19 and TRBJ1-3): DGGITQSPKYLFRKEGQNVTLSCEQNLNHDAMYWYRQDPGQGLRLIYYSQIVNDFQKGDIAEGYSVSREKKESFPLTVTSAQKNPTAFYLCASSMWTGAGNTIYFGEGSWLTVV.

The CDR3 here is CASSLRPGIYGYTF. CDR3 nucleotides: TGTGCCAGCAGTTTACGACCGGGCATTTATGGCTACACCTTC. The chain carries TRBV28 and TRBJ1-2; D gene ambiguous. With 2 bases removed from V and 5 bases from J, the gap between germline ends came to 12 bases. This CDR3 is 14 amino acids long. Germline V gene data show CDR1 as MDHEN and CDR2 as SYDVKM.

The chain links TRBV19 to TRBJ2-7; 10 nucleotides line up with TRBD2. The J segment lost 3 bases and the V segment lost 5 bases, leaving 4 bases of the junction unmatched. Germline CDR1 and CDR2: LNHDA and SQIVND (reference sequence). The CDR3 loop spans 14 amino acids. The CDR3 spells CASSWTSGNYEQYF. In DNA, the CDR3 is TGTGCCAGTAGTTGGACTAGCGGTAACTACGAGCAGTACTTC.

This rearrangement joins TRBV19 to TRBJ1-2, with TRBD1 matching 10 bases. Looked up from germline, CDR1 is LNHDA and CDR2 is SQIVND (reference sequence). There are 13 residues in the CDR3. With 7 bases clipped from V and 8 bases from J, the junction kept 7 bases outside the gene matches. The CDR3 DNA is TGTGCCAGTACCACTGGACAGGGGGACGGCTACACCTTC. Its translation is CASTTGQGDGYTF.

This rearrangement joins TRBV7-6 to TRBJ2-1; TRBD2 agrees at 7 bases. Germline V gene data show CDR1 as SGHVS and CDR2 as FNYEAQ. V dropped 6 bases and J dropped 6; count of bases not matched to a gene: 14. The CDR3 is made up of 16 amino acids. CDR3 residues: CASSPAGTPTGNEQFF. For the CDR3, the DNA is TGTGCCAGCAGTCCAGCGGGGACTCCCACAGGCAATGAGCAGTTCTTC.

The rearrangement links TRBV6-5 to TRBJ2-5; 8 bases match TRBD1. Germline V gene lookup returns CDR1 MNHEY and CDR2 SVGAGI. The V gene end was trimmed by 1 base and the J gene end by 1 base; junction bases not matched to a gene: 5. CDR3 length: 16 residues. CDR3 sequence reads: CASSYLGTGPQETQYF. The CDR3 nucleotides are TGTGCCAGCAGTTACTTGGGGACAGGCCCCCAAGAGACCCAGTACTTC.

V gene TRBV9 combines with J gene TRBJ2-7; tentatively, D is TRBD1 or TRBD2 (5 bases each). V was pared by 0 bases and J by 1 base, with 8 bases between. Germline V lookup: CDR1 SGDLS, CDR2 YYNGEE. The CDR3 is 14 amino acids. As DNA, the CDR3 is TGTGCCAGCAGCGTAGGGGACGGTTCCTACGAGCAGTACTTC. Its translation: CASSVGDGSYEQYF.

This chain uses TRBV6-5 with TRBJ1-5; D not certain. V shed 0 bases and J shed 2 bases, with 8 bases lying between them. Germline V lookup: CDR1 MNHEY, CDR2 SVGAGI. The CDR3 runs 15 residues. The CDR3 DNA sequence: TGTGCCAGCAGTTACTCGCCGGTGGGCAATCAGCCCCAGCATTTT. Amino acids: CASSYSPVGNQPQHF.

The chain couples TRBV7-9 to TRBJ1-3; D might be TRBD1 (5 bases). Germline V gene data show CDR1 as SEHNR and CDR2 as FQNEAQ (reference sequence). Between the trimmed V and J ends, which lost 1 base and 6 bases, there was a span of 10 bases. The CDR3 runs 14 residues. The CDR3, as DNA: TGTGCCAGCAGCTTAGGGGGGGTGTTAAACACCATATATTTT. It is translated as CASSLGGVLNTIYF.

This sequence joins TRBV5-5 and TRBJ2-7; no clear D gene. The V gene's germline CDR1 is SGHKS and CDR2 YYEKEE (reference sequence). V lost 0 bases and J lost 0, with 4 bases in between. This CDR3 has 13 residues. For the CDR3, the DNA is TGTGCCAGCAGCTTGGGATACTCCTACGAGCAGTACTTC. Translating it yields CASSLGYSYEQYF.

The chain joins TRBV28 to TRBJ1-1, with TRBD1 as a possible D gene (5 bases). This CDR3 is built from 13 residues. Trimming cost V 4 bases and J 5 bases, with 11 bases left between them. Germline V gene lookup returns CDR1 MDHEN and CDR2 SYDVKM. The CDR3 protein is CASSWGRGTEAFF. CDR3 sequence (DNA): TGTGCCAGCAGTTGGGGCCGGGGAACTGAAGCTTTCTTT.

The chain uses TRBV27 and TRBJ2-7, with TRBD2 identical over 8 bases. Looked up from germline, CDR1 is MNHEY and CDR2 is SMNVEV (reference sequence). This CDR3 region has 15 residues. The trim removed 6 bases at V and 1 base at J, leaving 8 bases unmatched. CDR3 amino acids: CASSSQGGGSYEQYF. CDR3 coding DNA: TGTGCCAGCAGCAGCCAGGGCGGGGGGTCCTACGAGCAGTACTTC.

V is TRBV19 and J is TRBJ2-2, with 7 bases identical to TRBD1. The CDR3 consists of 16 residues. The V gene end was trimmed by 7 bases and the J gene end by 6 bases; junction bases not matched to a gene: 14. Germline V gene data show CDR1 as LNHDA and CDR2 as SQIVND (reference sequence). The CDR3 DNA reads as TGTGCCAGTACCAACGGGGCAGGGGGAGATGCCGGGGAGCTGTTTTTT. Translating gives CASTNGAGGDAGELFF.